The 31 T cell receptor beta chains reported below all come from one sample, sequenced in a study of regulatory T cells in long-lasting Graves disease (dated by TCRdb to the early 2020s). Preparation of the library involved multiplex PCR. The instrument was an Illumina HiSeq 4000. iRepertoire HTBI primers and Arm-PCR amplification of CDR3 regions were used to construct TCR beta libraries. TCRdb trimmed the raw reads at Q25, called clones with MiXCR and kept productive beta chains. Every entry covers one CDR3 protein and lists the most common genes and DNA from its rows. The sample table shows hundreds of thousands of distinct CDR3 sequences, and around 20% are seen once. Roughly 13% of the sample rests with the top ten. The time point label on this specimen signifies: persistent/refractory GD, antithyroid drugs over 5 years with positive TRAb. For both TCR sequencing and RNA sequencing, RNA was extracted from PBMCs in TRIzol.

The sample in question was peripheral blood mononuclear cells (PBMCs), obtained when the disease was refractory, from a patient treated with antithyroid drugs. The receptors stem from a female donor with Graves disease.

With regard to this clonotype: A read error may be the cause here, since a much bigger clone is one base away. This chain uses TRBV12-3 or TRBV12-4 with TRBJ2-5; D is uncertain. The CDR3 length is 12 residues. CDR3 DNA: TGTGCCAGCAGTCCCGGACGAGAGACCCAGTGCTTC. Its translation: CASSPGRETQCF.

The CDR3 bases are TGTGCCACCAGCAGAGTGCCGTGGGGACTAGCGGGACCTCACACCGGGGAGCTGTTTTTT. Its translation: CATSRVPWGLAGPHTGELFF. V and J are TRBV15 and TRBJ2-2; 13 bases match TRBD2. V was pared by 1 base and J by 3 bases, with 11 bases of the junction left unmatched. This CDR3 spans 20 amino acids. CDR1 and CDR2 from the germline V gene are LNHNV and YYDKDF (reference sequence).

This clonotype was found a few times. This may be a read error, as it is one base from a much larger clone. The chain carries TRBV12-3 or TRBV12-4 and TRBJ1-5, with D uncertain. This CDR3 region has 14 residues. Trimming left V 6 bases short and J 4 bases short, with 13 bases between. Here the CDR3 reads CASSTRTRNQPQHF. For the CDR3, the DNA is TGTGCCAGCAGCACAAGGACTCGGAATCAGCCCCAGCATTTT.

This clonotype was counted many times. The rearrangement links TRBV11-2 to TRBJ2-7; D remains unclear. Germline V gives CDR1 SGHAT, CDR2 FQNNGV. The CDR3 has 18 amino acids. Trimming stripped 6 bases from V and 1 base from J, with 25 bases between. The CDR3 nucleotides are TGTGCCAGCAGTCCATACGTAGGGTTCGCCGACGATTCCTACGAGCAGTACTTC. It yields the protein CASSPYVGFADDSYEQYF.

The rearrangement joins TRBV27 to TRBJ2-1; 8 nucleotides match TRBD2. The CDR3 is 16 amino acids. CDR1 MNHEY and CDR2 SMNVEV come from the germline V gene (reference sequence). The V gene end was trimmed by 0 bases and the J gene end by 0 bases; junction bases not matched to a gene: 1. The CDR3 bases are TGTGCCAGCAGTTTATCTAGCGGGGCCTCCTACAATGAGCAGTTCTTC. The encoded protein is CASSLSSGASYNEQFF.

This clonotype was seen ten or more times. Here the CDR3 DNA reads TGTGCCAGCAGGCTATGGAATTCACCCCTCCACTTT. This codes for CASRLWNSPLHF. The J gene is TRBJ1-6, the V gene TRBV12-3 or TRBV12-4; D is uncertain. This CDR3 region has 12 residues. Trimming removed 6 bases from V and 7 bases from J, with 7 bases in between.

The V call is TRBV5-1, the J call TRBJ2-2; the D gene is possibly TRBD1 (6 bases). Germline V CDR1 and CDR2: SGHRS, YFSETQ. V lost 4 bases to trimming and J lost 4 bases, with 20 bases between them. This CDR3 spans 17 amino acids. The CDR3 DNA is TGCGCCAGCAGCCGCCCCGGGACAAACCCGGGCACCGGGGAGCTGTTTTTT. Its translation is CASSRPGTNPGTGELFF.

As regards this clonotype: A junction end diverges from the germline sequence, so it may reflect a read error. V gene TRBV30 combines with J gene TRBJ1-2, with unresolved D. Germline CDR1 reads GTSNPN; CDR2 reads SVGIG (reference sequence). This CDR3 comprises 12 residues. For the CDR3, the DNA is TGTGCCTGGAGTGTCTCTGGGATCGACTACGCCTTC. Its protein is CAWSVSGIDYAF.

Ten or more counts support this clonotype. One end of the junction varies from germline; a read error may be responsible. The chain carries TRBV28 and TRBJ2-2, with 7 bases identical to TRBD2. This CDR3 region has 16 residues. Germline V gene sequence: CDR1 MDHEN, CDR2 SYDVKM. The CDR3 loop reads CASSPERGADTGEPFF. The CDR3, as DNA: TGTGCCAGCAGTCCAGAGCGGGGTGCAGACACCGGGGAGCCGTTTTTT.

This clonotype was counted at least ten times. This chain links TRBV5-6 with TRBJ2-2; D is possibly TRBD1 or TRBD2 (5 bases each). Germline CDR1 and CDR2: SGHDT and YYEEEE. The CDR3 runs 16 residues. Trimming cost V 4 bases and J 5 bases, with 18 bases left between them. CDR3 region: CASSRAGTPRTGELFF. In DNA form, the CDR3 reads TGTGCCAGCAGCCGGGCCGGGACCCCCAGGACCGGGGAGCTGTTTTTT.

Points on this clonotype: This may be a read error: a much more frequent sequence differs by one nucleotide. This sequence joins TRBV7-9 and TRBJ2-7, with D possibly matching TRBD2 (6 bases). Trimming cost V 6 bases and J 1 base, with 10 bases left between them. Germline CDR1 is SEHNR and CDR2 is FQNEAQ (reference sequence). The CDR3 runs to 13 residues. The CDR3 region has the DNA TGTGCCAGCAGGAACGGGGGTTCCTACGAGCAGTACTTC. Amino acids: CASRNGGSYEQYF.

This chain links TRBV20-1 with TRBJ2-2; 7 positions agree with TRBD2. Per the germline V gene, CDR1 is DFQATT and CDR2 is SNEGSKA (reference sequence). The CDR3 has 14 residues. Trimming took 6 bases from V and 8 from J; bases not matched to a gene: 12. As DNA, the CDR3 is TGCAGTGCAAAGACTAGCTCGGCCCGTGGGGAGCTGTTTTTT. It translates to CSAKTSSARGELFF.

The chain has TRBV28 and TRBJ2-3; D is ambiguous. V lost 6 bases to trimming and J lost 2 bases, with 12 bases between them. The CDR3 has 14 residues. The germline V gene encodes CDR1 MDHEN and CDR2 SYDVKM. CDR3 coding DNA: TGTGCCAGCAGCCCACTACTTACCACAGATACGCAGTATTTT. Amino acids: CASSPLLTTDTQYF.

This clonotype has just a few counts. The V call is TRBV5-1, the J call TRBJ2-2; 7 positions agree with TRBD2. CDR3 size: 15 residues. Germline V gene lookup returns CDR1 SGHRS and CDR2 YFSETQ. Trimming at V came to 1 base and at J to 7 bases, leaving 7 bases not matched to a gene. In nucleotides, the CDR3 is TGCGCCAGCAGCTTGCCCTCGGGGAGGGGCGGGGAGCTGTTTTTT. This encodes CASSLPSGRGGELFF.

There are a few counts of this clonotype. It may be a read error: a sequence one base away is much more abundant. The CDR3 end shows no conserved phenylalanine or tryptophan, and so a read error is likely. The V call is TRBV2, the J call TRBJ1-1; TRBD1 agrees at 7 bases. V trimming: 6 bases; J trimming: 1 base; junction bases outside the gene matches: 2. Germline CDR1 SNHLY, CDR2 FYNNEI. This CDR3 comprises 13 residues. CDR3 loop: CASRDRPNTEAFL. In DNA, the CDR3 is TGTGCCAGCAGGGACAGGCCGAACACTGAAGCTTTCCTT.

Written as DNA, the CDR3 is TGCGCCAGCAGAAGAACTGCGGGGGGAGGGCTCGACGAGCAGTACTTC. As protein: CASRRTAGGGLDEQYF. The chain employs TRBV4-1 and TRBJ2-7; 8 nucleotides agree with TRBD2. The CDR3 totals 16 residues. CDR1 and CDR2 (germline): MGHRA, YSYEKL. The J segment lost 5 bases and the V segment lost 6 bases, leaving 15 bases of the junction unmatched.

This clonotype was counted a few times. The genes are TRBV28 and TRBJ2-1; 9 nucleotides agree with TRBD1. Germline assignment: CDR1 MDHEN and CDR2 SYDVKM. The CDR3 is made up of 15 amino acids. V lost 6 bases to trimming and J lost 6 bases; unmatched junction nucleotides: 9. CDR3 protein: CASSGTGGLINEQFF. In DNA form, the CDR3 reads TGTGCCAGCAGCGGTACAGGGGGCCTAATCAATGAGCAGTTCTTC.

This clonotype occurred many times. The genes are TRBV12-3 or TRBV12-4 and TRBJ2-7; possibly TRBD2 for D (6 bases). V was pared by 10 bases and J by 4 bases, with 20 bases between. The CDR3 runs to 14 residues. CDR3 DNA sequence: TGTGCCACCTCCCCTGGGGGGAACCTGTACGAGCAGTACTTC. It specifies CATSPGGNLYEQYF.

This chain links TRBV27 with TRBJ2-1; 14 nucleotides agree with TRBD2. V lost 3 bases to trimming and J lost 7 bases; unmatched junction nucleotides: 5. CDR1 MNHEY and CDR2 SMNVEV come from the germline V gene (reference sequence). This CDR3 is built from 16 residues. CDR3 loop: CASSLAGTSGSNEQFF. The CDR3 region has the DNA TGTGCCAGCAGTTTGGCTGGGACTAGCGGGAGTAATGAGCAGTTCTTC.

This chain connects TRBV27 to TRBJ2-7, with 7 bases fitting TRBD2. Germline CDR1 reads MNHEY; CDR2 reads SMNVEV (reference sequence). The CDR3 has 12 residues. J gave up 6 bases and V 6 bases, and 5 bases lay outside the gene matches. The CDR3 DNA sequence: TGTGCCAGCAGGGGGGAGGGCCCCGAGCAGTACTTC. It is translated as CASRGEGPEQYF.

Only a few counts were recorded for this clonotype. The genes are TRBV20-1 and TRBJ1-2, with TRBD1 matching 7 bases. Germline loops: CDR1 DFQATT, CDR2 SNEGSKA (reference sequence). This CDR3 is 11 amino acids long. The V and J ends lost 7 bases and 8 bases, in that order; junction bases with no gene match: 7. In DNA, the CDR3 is TGCAGTGTACGGACAGGCTGGGGCTACACCTTC. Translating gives CSVRTGWGYTF.

CDR3 DNA: TGTGCCAGCAGCGTAGATCTGGCAGGGGGAATTTATGGCTACACCTTC. This codes for CASSVDLAGGIYGYTF. The V and J genes are TRBV9 and TRBJ1-2; TRBD1 agrees at 7 bases. V was clipped by 0 bases and J by 5 bases; unmatched bases: 10. The CDR3 sequence is 16 residues long. Germline V lookup: CDR1 SGDLS, CDR2 YYNGEE.

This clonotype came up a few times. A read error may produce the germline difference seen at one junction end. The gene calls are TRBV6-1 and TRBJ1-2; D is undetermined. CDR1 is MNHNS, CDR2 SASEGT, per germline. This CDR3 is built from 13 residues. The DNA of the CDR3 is TGTGCCAGCGGTGACCAGACCCTAGGGGGCTACACCTTC. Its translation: CASGDQTLGGYTF.

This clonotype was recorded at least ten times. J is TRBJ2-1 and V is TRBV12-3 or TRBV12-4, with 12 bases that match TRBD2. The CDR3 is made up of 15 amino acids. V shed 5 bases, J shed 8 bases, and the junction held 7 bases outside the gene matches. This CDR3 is CASSAGTSGLDEQFF. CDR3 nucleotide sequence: TGTGCCAGCAGTGCCGGGACTAGCGGGTTGGATGAGCAGTTCTTC.

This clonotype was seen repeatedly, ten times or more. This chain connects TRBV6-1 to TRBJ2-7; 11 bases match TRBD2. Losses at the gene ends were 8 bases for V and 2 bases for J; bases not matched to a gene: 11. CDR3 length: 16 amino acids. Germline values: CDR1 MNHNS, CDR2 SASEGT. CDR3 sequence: CASQRGSTSGAYEQYF. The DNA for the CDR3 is TGTGCCAGCCAGAGGGGGTCGACTAGCGGGGCCTACGAGCAGTACTTC.

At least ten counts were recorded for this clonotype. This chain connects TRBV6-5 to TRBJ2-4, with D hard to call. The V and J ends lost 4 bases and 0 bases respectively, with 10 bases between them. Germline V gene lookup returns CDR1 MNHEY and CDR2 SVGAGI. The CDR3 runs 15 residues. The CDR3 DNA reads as TGTGCCAGCAGTTCGGCAGACCTAGCCAAAAACATTCAGTACTTC. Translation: CASSSADLAKNIQYF.

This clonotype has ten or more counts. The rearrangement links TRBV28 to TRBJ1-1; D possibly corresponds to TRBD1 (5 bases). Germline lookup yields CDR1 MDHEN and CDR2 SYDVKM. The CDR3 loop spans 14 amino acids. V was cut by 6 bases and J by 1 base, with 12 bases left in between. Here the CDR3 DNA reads TGTGCCAGCAGCGGCGACAGACCGAACACTGAAGCTTTCTTT. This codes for CASSGDRPNTEAFF. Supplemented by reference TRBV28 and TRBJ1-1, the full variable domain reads DVKVTQSSRYLVKRTGEKVFLECVQDMDHENMFWYRQDPGLGLRLIYFSYDVKMKEKGDIPEGYSVSREKKERFSLILESASTNQTSMYLCASSGDRPNTEAFFGQGTRLTVV.

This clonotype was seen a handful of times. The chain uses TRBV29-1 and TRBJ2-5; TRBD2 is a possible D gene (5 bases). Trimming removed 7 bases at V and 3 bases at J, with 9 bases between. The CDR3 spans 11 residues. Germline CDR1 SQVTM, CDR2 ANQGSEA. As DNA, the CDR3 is TGCAGCGCGGGGTACGAAGAGACCCAGTACTTC. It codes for CSAGYEETQYF.

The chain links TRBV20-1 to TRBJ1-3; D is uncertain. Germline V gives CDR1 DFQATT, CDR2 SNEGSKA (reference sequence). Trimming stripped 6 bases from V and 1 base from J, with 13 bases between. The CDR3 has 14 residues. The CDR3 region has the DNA TGCAGTGCGGACGGTGTGGGTTCTGGAAACACCATATATTTT. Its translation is CSADGVGSGNTIYF.

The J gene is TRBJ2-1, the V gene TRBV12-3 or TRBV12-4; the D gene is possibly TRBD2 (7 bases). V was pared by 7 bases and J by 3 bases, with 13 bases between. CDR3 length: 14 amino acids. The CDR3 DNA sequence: TGTGCCAGCACCCGAGGGGGGGGCTACAATGAGCAGTTCTTC. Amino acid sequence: CASTRGGGYNEQFF.

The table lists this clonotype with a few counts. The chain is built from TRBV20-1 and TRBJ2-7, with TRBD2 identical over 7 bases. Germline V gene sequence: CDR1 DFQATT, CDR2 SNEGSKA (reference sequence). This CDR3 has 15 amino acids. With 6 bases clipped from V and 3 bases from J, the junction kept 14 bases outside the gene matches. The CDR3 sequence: CSAGSSGRPIYEQYF. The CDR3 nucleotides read TGCAGTGCCGGTTCTAGCGGAAGACCCATCTACGAGCAGTACTTC.